This T cell receptor beta chain stems from a study of cytomegalovirus exposure and HLA in healthy donors. Comment on this clone: Its specificity is unknown.

The CDR3 is made up of 12 amino acids. CDR1 and CDR2 (germline): MNHNS, SASEGT. Deletions cut 4 bases from V and 3 bases from J, with 7 bases between. Notes on the study in general: Per published reports, the classifier diagnosed cytomegalovirus status with high specificity and sensitivity.

Use of 60 Vbeta and 13 Jbeta primers characterized the PCR. Repertoires were generated with immunoSEQ multiplex PCR, while TCRdb's copy carries only in-frame clones and drops some. Of 150,000 or so clones detected, approximately 74% appear once; the ten largest clones hold 4.3%. The receptor was isolated from a man aged 18 to 30 in good health and CMV-seropositive. Sample: PBMCs. The genes are TRBV6-1 and TRBJ2-7, with D hard to call. The CDR3 nucleotides are TGTGCCAGCAGTGTGGGCAACTACGAGCAGTACTTC. This gives the protein CASSVGNYEQYF.